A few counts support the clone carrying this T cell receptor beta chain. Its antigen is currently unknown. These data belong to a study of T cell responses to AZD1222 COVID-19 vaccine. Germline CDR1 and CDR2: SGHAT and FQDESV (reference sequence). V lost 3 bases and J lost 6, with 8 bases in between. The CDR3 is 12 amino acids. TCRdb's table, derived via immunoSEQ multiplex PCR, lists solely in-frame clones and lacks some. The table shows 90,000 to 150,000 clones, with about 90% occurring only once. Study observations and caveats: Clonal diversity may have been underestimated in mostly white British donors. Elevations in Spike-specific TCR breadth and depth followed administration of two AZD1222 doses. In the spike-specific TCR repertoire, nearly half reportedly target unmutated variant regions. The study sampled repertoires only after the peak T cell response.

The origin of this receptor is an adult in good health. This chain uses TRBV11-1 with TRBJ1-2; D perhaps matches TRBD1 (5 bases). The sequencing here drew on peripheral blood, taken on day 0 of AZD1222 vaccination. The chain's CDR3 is CASSLEGNGYTF. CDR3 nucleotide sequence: TGTGCCAGCAGCTTGGAGGGGAATGGCTACACCTTC.